These T cell receptor beta chains were read from a single sample in a study of blood T cell repertoires in COVID-19. Measured with immunoSEQ multiplex PCR; TCRdb has only the in-frame clones, and not every one. Here the sample spans some 130,000 clones, approximately 88% being singletons. Sequencing was done on a sample of peripheral blood. The receptors shown here come from a man aged 50 or older with acute or convalescent COVID-19. Each CDR3 is given with its conserved first and last residue. The D gene is left open where the match is weak. Expanded clones get a size class; other rows say once, few or many, or leave the size out.

CDR3nt: TGTGCCAGCATCAATCAGGGACTATCCCAAGAGACCCAGTACTTC; CDR3aa: CASINQGLSQETQYF; j_gene: TRBJ2-5; len: 15; d_gene: .; v_gene: TRBV21-1; abundance: .
CDR3nt: TGTGCCTGGAAGGGGGGGCAAGAGACCCAGTACTTC; CDR3aa: CAWKGGQETQYF; j_gene: TRBJ2-5; len: 12; d_gene: .; v_gene: TRBV30; abundance: .
CDR3nt: TGCGCCAGCAGTGAGCTCAGCGGGTTCTCTGGGGCCAACGTCCTGACTTTC; CDR3aa: CASSELSGFSGANVLTF; j_gene: TRBJ2-6; len: 17; d_gene: .; v_gene: TRBV10-2; abundance: .
CDR3nt: TGTGCCAGCAGTGAAGCTTTGGCAGCTAGATACAATCAGCCCCAGCATTTT; CDR3aa: CASSEALAARYNQPQHF; j_gene: TRBJ1-5; len: 17; d_gene: .; v_gene: TRBV28; abundance: .
CDR3nt: TGTGCCACCAGCAGAGAGGGGGGCACCGGGGAGCTGTTTTTT; CDR3aa: CATSREGGTGELFF; j_gene: TRBJ2-2; len: 14; d_gene: .; v_gene: TRBV15; abundance: .
CDR3nt: TGTGCCAGCTCACCTTCGACAGGGGGTAATTCACCCCTCCACTTT; CDR3aa: CASSPSTGGNSPLHF; j_gene: TRBJ1-6; len: 15; d_gene: TRBD1; v_gene: TRBV18; abundance: .
CDR3nt: TGTGCCTGGAGTGAAAAGGGACAGAACACTGAAGCTTTCTTT; CDR3aa: CAWSEKGQNTEAFF; j_gene: TRBJ1-1; len: 14; d_gene: .; v_gene: TRBV30; abundance: .
CDR3nt: TGTGCCAGCAGCTTGGCCACCAGAAACACCGGGGAGCTGTTTTTT; CDR3aa: CASSLATRNTGELFF; j_gene: TRBJ2-2; len: 15; d_gene: .; v_gene: TRBV5-8; abundance: .
CDR3nt: TGTGCCAGCTCCCGCCGAGCGGCTGACAATGAGCAGTTCTTC; CDR3aa: CASSRRAADNEQFF; j_gene: TRBJ2-1; len: 14; d_gene: .; v_gene: TRBV27; abundance: .
CDR3nt: TGCGCCAGCAGCTTGCAGGGCCGCGACAATGAGCAGTTCTTC; CDR3aa: CASSLQGRDNEQFF; j_gene: TRBJ2-1; len: 14; d_gene: .; v_gene: TRBV5-1; abundance: .
CDR3nt: TGCGCCAGCAGCTTGGGGCCTAGCGGGGCTGAGGGGGAGCTGTTTTTT; CDR3aa: CASSLGPSGAEGELFF; j_gene: TRBJ2-2; len: 16; d_gene: TRBD2; v_gene: TRBV5-1; abundance: .
CDR3nt: TGTGCCACCAGTGATTTTTCGGTGGATGAGCAGTTCTTC; CDR3aa: CATSDFSVDEQFF; j_gene: TRBJ2-1; len: 13; d_gene: .; v_gene: TRBV24-1; abundance: .
CDR3nt: TGTGCCAGCAGCGTAGATGCAGGGAAAGAGACCCAGTACTTC; CDR3aa: CASSVDAGKETQYF; j_gene: TRBJ2-5; len: 14; d_gene: .; v_gene: TRBV9; abundance: .
CDR3nt: TGTGCCAGCAGCCCAGAACCCGAGAACACTGAAGCTTTCTTT; CDR3aa: CASSPEPENTEAFF; j_gene: TRBJ1-1; len: 14; d_gene: .; v_gene: TRBV7-9; abundance: .
CDR3nt: TGTGCCAGCAGTTTATCGGCAGGCCTCGGTCATCGGGAGCAGTACTTC; CDR3aa: CASSLSAGLGHREQYF; j_gene: TRBJ2-7; len: 16; d_gene: .; v_gene: TRBV27; abundance: .
CDR3nt: TGCGCCAGCAGCTTGCAGGCAGCGAACACTGAAGCTTTCTTT; CDR3aa: CASSLQAANTEAFF; j_gene: TRBJ1-1; len: 14; d_gene: .; v_gene: TRBV5-1; abundance: .
CDR3nt: TGCGCCAGCTCACCGGGAGCCCAAAACTCTGGAAACACCATATATTTT; CDR3aa: CASSPGAQNSGNTIYF; j_gene: TRBJ1-3; len: 16; d_gene: .; v_gene: TRBV5-1; abundance: .
CDR3nt: TGTGCCAGCAGCGTCGGAGCGGGCCTGAGTGGCAATGAGCAGTTCTTC; CDR3aa: CASSVGAGLSGNEQFF; j_gene: TRBJ2-1; len: 16; d_gene: .; v_gene: TRBV9; abundance: .
CDR3nt: TGTGCCAGCAGTGCCTACTTGGGCCACGAGCAGTACTTC; CDR3aa: CASSAYLGHEQYF; j_gene: TRBJ2-7; len: 13; d_gene: .; v_gene: TRBV2; abundance: .
CDR3nt: TGTGCCAGCAGTTCCTTCGAGACCCAGTACTTC; CDR3aa: CASSSFETQYF; j_gene: TRBJ2-5; len: 11; d_gene: .; v_gene: TRBV28; abundance: .
CDR3nt: TGTGCCAGCAGCGCACAGGGGAACACTGAAGCTTTCTTT; CDR3aa: CASSAQGNTEAFF; j_gene: TRBJ1-1; len: 13; d_gene: .; v_gene: TRBV9; abundance: .
CDR3nt: TGTGCCAGCAGCCTCTCGGCAGGCTCTCACAATCAGCCCCAGCATTTT; CDR3aa: CASSLSAGSHNQPQHF; j_gene: TRBJ1-5; len: 16; d_gene: .; v_gene: TRBV6-2/TRBV6-3; abundance: .
CDR3nt: TGTGCCAGCAGCTTCGGGACAGGGACCTACAATGAGCAGTTCTTC; CDR3aa: CASSFGTGTYNEQFF; j_gene: TRBJ2-1; len: 15; d_gene: TRBD1; v_gene: TRBV7-9; abundance: few
CDR3nt: TGTGCCAGCAGCCAGAGACTAGCGGGAGGCAACAATGAGCAGTTCTTC; CDR3aa: CASSQRLAGGNNEQFF; j_gene: TRBJ2-1; len: 16; d_gene: TRBD2; v_gene: TRBV3-1/TRBV3-2; abundance: .
CDR3nt: TGTGCCAGTAGTCTCCTCAATGAAAAACTGTTTTTT; CDR3aa: CASSLLNEKLFF; j_gene: TRBJ1-4; len: 12; d_gene: .; v_gene: TRBV19; abundance: .
CDR3nt: TGTGCCTGGAGTGTCCGAACAGGGGGCGCCCGTGGAGATACGCAGTATTTT; CDR3aa: CAWSVRTGGARGDTQYF; j_gene: TRBJ2-3; len: 17; d_gene: TRBD1; v_gene: TRBV30; abundance: once
CDR3nt: TGTGCCAGTTCCTGGACAGGGGTTAATTCACCCCTCCACTTT; CDR3aa: CASSWTGVNSPLHF; j_gene: TRBJ1-6; len: 14; d_gene: TRBD1; v_gene: TRBV19; abundance: .
CDR3nt: TGCGCCAGCAGCTTGCGGGAGGGGACTGAAGCTTTCTTT; CDR3aa: CASSLREGTEAFF; j_gene: TRBJ1-1; len: 13; d_gene: .; v_gene: TRBV5-1; abundance: once
CDR3nt: TGTGCCAGCAGTCATGGCCCCGAAGAGACCCAGTACTTC; CDR3aa: CASSHGPEETQYF; j_gene: TRBJ2-5; len: 13; d_gene: .; v_gene: TRBV7-9; abundance: once
CDR3nt: TGTGCCAGTAGTATTACAGGGAAGAACACTGAAGCTTTCTTT; CDR3aa: CASSITGKNTEAFF; j_gene: TRBJ1-1; len: 14; d_gene: .; v_gene: TRBV19; abundance: once
CDR3nt: TGTGCCAGTGAGCGGGAGGGCCAGGCCCAGCATTTT; CDR3aa: CASEREGQAQHF; j_gene: TRBJ1-5; len: 12; d_gene: .; v_gene: TRBV19; abundance: .
CDR3nt: TGTGCCACCAGGAGTCAGGGGCGAAATTACGAGCAGTACTTC; CDR3aa: CATRSQGRNYEQYF; j_gene: TRBJ2-7; len: 14; d_gene: .; v_gene: TRBV19; abundance: few
CDR3nt: TGTGCCAGCATACCCCAACGAGGGGGCCTTACGACTTTCTTT; CDR3aa: CASIPQRGGLTTFF; j_gene: TRBJ1-1; len: 14; d_gene: TRBD1; v_gene: TRBV28; abundance: .
CDR3nt: TGTGCCAGCAGGAGGAGTCGGGACAGGGTGGACTATGGCTACACCTTC; CDR3aa: CASRRSRDRVDYGYTF; j_gene: TRBJ1-2; len: 16; d_gene: TRBD1; v_gene: TRBV28; abundance: few
CDR3nt: TGCAGCGTTGGACTGTATGGCTACACCTTC; CDR3aa: CSVGLYGYTF; j_gene: TRBJ1-2; len: 10; d_gene: .; v_gene: TRBV29-1; abundance: .
CDR3nt: TGTGCCAGCAGTTTCATAACAGGGGTAGGAGGCACTGAAGCTTTCTTT; CDR3aa: CASSFITGVGGTEAFF; j_gene: TRBJ1-1; len: 16; d_gene: TRBD1; v_gene: TRBV28; abundance: .
CDR3nt: TGTGCCAGCAGCAAGGTGGGCAGGGTCTATGGCTACACCTTC; CDR3aa: CASSKVGRVYGYTF; j_gene: TRBJ1-2; len: 14; d_gene: .; v_gene: TRBV5-6; abundance: .
CDR3nt: TGTGCCAGCAGCCAAGCATGGCTAGCGGGAGGAGAGCAGTTCTTC; CDR3aa: CASSQAWLAGGEQFF; j_gene: TRBJ2-1; len: 15; d_gene: TRBD2; v_gene: TRBV3-1/TRBV3-2; abundance: .
CDR3nt: TGTGCCAGCAGCTTGGTGGGACAGGGAGAGCAGTTCTTC; CDR3aa: CASSLVGQGEQFF; j_gene: TRBJ2-1; len: 13; d_gene: TRBD1; v_gene: TRBV7-2; abundance: .
CDR3nt: TGTGCCAGCAGCCTGGGGACTAGCGGGGGGATCGAGCAGTACTTC; CDR3aa: CASSLGTSGGIEQYF; j_gene: TRBJ2-7; len: 15; d_gene: TRBD2; v_gene: TRBV7-6; abundance: .
CDR3nt: TGTGCCAGCAGTCCCCGGGTTGGGCAGGGGGCTGTTTCACCCCTCCACTTT; CDR3aa: CASSPRVGQGAVSPLHF; j_gene: TRBJ1-6; len: 17; d_gene: TRBD1; v_gene: TRBV28; abundance: .
CDR3nt: TGTGCTAGTGGTTTGTTACAGGGGGCAAGCTATGGCTACACCTTC; CDR3aa: CASGLLQGASYGYTF; j_gene: TRBJ1-2; len: 15; d_gene: TRBD1; v_gene: TRBV12-5; abundance: .
CDR3nt: TGTGCCAGCAGCGCACAGGGAGCCGTCTACAATGAGCAGTTCTTC; CDR3aa: CASSAQGAVYNEQFF; j_gene: TRBJ2-1; len: 15; d_gene: .; v_gene: TRBV11-1; abundance: .
CDR3nt: TGTGCCAGCAGCCTTGTAGGACTGGGGGAAGCTTTCTTT; CDR3aa: CASSLVGLGEAFF; j_gene: TRBJ1-1; len: 13; d_gene: .; v_gene: TRBV3-1/TRBV3-2; abundance: .
CDR3nt: TGTGCCAGCAGCGTTGGAGCGAACTACAATGAGCAGTTCTTC; CDR3aa: CASSVGANYNEQFF; j_gene: TRBJ2-1; len: 14; d_gene: .; v_gene: TRBV9; abundance: .
CDR3nt: TGCGCCAGCAGCTTGGCCTGGGGCGACTCCTATAATTCACCCCTCCACTTT; CDR3aa: CASSLAWGDSYNSPLHF; j_gene: TRBJ1-6; len: 17; d_gene: .; v_gene: TRBV5-1; abundance: .
CDR3nt: TGTGCCAGCAGCCCCCGGACAGGGGAAGGTGTCTATCAGCCCCAGCATTTT; CDR3aa: CASSPRTGEGVYQPQHF; j_gene: TRBJ1-5; len: 17; d_gene: TRBD1; v_gene: TRBV7-2; abundance: .
CDR3nt: TGTGCCAGCAACCTCCAGGGGGTCTACTATGGCTACACCTTC; CDR3aa: CASNLQGVYYGYTF; j_gene: TRBJ1-2; len: 14; d_gene: TRBD1; v_gene: TRBV7-2; abundance: .
CDR3nt: TGTGCCAGCACCACCCCTCGCCCGGGGGGTATGACCTATAATTCACCCCTCCACTTT; CDR3aa: CASTTPRPGGMTYNSPLHF; j_gene: TRBJ1-6; len: 19; d_gene: .; v_gene: TRBV27; abundance: .
CDR3nt: TGTGCCAGCAGACAGGGGCACCAGCCCCAGCATTTT; CDR3aa: CASRQGHQPQHF; j_gene: TRBJ1-5; len: 12; d_gene: TRBD1; v_gene: TRBV6-5; abundance: .
CDR3nt: TGTGCCAGCCAGGGAAGGCGGGACGTCAGCTACGAGCAGTACTTC; CDR3aa: CASQGRRDVSYEQYF; j_gene: TRBJ2-7; len: 15; d_gene: .; v_gene: TRBV13; abundance: once
CDR3nt: TGTGCCGGCGCCCGGGACAGGGGGCTTTATTCACCCCTCCACTTT; CDR3aa: CAGARDRGLYSPLHF; j_gene: TRBJ1-6; len: 15; d_gene: TRBD1; v_gene: TRBV6-5; abundance: .